These T cell receptor beta chains were read from a single sample in a study of blood T cell repertoires in COVID-19. The method was immunoSEQ multiplex PCR; TCRdb's version includes in-frame clones alone and lacks a portion of them. The data contain over 55,000 clones, 82% of them singletons. Sequenced input: peripheral blood. The receptor set was obtained from a woman in her sixties with acute or convalescent COVID-19. The CDR3 runs from the conserved cysteine through the conserved F or W. A D gene is named only where the DNA matches it firmly. The size entry is marked missing in some rows and otherwise reads once, few, many or a size class.

d_gene,j_gene,v_gene,abundance,CDR3nt,CDR3aa
.,TRBJ2-5,TRBV4-2,once,TGTGCCAGCAGCCAAGATTCCGAGGGTTGGGAGACCCAGTACTTC,CASSQDSEGWETQYF
.,TRBJ2-7,TRBV21-1,.,TGTGCCTCCCGGGACTACAACTACGAGCAGTACTTC,CASRDYNYEQYF
TRBD2,TRBJ2-5,TRBV6-2/TRBV6-3,few,TGTGCCAGCAGTAGGACTAGCGGGGCAACGTACCAAGAGACCCAGTACTTC,CASSRTSGATYQETQYF
TRBD1,TRBJ1-5,TRBV19,.,TGTGCCAGTACCCCAGAGGGTGGGACAGTTATCAATCAGCCCCAGCATTTT,CASTPEGGTVINQPQHF
.,TRBJ1-2,TRBV6-5,once,TGTGCCACCCGGACAGAATTTGGCTACACCTTC,CATRTEFGYTF
TRBD2,TRBJ2-3,TRBV7-2,.,TGTGCCAGCAGCCCAAGCGGGGGTTCCGCAGATACGCAGTATTTT,CASSPSGGSADTQYF
.,TRBJ2-2,TRBV25-1,.,TGTGCCAGCACGTTCGATGGCAGGGGCGCCGGGGAGCTGTTTTTT,CASTFDGRGAGELFF
TRBD1,TRBJ1-1,TRBV7-3,.,TGTGCCAGCAGCTTGACACCGGACAGGGTGAACACTGAAGCTTTCTTT,CASSLTPDRVNTEAFF
.,TRBJ2-7,TRBV10-2,few,TGCGCCAGCATTACTAATACAGGGACTACCTACGAGCAGTACTTC,CASITNTGTTYEQYF
TRBD1,TRBJ1-4,TRBV12-5,.,TGTGCTAGTGGTCCCGGGACAGGCCCTGAAAAACTGTTTTTT,CASGPGTGPEKLFF
.,TRBJ2-7,TRBV3-1/TRBV3-2,.,TGTGCCAGCAGCCCCCACGGGGGCTCCTACGAGCAGTACTTC,CASSPHGGSYEQYF
.,TRBJ2-3,TRBV9,.,TGTGCCAGCAGCCCCCTGTTTAGCACAGATACGCAGTATTTT,CASSPLFSTDTQYF
TRBD2,TRBJ2-1,TRBV7-8,.,TGTGCCAGCAGCTTTAGCGGGGGGCACAATGAGCAGTTCTTC,CASSFSGGHNEQFF